The entry below gives a single T cell receptor (beta chain) sequence along with its context. What it binds is not known. Via MiXCR, TCRdb re-called the 5' RACE reads, giving one row per CDR3 protein. The sample shows roughly 60,000 distinct CDR3 sequences, over 5% of them seen only once. This entry belongs to a study of CD8 T cells in ankylosing spondylitis. Study-level points and caveats: Clones linked with disease were CD8+ and fairly uncommon in the peripheral blood. Seemingly characteristic of ankylosing spondylitis blood was a TCR beta motif consisting of 7 or 8 highly homologous variants.

The source of this sequence is a male donor with ankylosing spondylitis. Material: synovial fluid, either unsorted or a sorted T cell fraction (not recorded which).

The CDR3 reads CASSGDRQETQYF. CDR3 bases: TGTGCCAGCAGCGGGGACAGACAAGAGACCCAGTACTTC. The chain recombines TRBV9 with TRBJ2-5, with 7 nucleotides matching TRBD1. CDR3 length equals 13 residues. Germline trimming cut 3 bases from V and 2 bases from J; bases unmatched to any gene: 1. The germline gives CDR1 SGDLS, CDR2 YYNGEE.